The 29 T cell receptor beta chains below were found in one sample sequenced in a study of blood T cell repertoires in COVID-19. Repertoires were generated with immunoSEQ multiplex PCR, while TCRdb's copy carries only in-frame clones and drops some. This table has hundreds of thousands of clones, 75% to 85% appearing once. Input material: PBMCs or T cells enriched from blood (not recorded which). All receptors derive from a woman between 35 and 50 years old with acute COVID-19.

This clone was recorded a few times. The chain has TRBV7-2 and TRBJ2-2; 11 bases are shared with TRBD2. The CDR3 sequence is 18 residues long. The V gene end was trimmed by 1 base and the J gene end by 0 bases; junction bases not matched to a gene: 4. Germline assignment: CDR1 SGHTA and CDR2 FQGNSA. CDR3 sequence (DNA): TGTGCCAGCAGCTTAGGACTAGCGGGGACCGCGAACACCGGGGAGCTGTTTTTT. Its protein product is CASSLGLAGTANTGELFF.

This chain links TRBV11-3 with TRBJ2-1; D unclear. The CDR3 totals 13 residues. Looked up from germline, CDR1 is SGHNT and CDR2 is YENEEA. Trimming cost V 1 base and J 7 bases, with 8 bases left between them. The CDR3 region is CASSLVGRNEQFF. CDR3 coding DNA: TGTGCCAGCAGCTTAGTGGGCAGGAATGAGCAGTTCTTC. Complete variable domain (other parts from reference TRBV11-3 and TRBJ2-1): EAGVVQSPRYKIIEKKQPVAFWCNPISGHNTLYWYLQNLGQGPELLIRYENEEAVDDSQLPKDRFSAERLKGVDSTLKIQPAELGDSAVYLCASSLVGRNEQFFGPGTRLTVL.

The rearrangement links TRBV30 to TRBJ1-6; D not resolved. The ends were cut back, 0 bases at V and 7 bases at J, with 10 bases in the middle. Germline CDR1 and CDR2: GTSNPN and SVGIG (reference sequence). This CDR3 has 14 amino acids. The CDR3 protein is CAWSVGSGNSPLHF. CDR3 DNA: TGTGCCTGGAGTGTAGGGTCGGGGAATTCACCCCTCCACTTT.

The genes are TRBV11-1 and TRBJ2-5; TRBD1 aligns across 9 bases. V dropped 5 bases and J dropped 2; count of bases not matched to a gene: 9. This CDR3 has 16 residues. The V gene's germline CDR1 is SGHAT and CDR2 FQDESV (reference sequence). The CDR3 DNA follows: TGTGCCAGCAGCCCCCGACAGGGGGTCAATCAAGAGACCCAGTACTTC. It encodes CASSPRQGVNQETQYF.

This rearrangement joins TRBV28 to TRBJ1-4; D is possibly TRBD1 (6 bases). The CDR3 spans 13 residues. Trimming took off 7 bases at V and 11 bases at J, with 17 bases between the two ends. Germline V gives CDR1 MDHEN, CDR2 SYDVKM. The CDR3 loop is CASTNRQAGKLFF. DNA for the CDR3: TGTGCCAGCACCAACAGACAGGCCGGGAAACTGTTTTTT.

This chain links TRBV5-1 with TRBJ2-5; 7 bases line up with TRBD2. V lost 4 bases to trimming and J lost 2 bases; unmatched junction nucleotides: 5. Germline loops: CDR1 SGHRS, CDR2 YFSETQ. The CDR3 is made up of 14 amino acids. The CDR3 coding sequence is TGCGCCAGCAGCAGATCTAGCGGACAAGAGACCCAGTACTTC. The encoded protein is CASSRSSGQETQYF.

This clone came up a few times. The sample carries other DNA sequences with the same CDR3. The chain uses TRBV27 and TRBJ1-1; TRBD1 agrees at 7 bases. Germline V lookup: CDR1 MNHEY, CDR2 SMNVEV (reference sequence). With V trimmed by 5 bases and J by 1 base, 4 bases remained unmatched. The length of the CDR3 is 14 residues. The CDR3 DNA reads TGTGCCAGCAGTAGGGGACAGCCGAACACTGAAGCTTTCTTT. It translates to CASSRGQPNTEAFF.

This clone was seen only a few times. The chain is built from TRBV30 and TRBJ2-1; 7 nucleotides agree with TRBD1. Germline values: CDR1 GTSNPN, CDR2 SVGIG (reference sequence). This CDR3 spans 14 amino acids. V gave up 3 bases and J gave up 6 bases; unmatched junction bases: 8. The CDR3 is CAWRWDRGGNEQFF. The CDR3 nucleotides read TGTGCCTGGAGGTGGGACAGAGGTGGCAATGAGCAGTTCTTC.

This clone showed up just once. This chain links TRBV6-6 with TRBJ2-3; D ambiguous. V shed 3 bases and J shed 4 bases, with 5 bases lying between them. This CDR3 is 12 amino acids long. In germline, CDR1 is MNHNY, CDR2 SVGAGI (reference sequence). The CDR3 loop is CASSYSSDTQYF. The CDR3 DNA sequence: TGTGCCAGCAGTTATTCGTCAGATACGCAGTATTTT.

V and J are TRBV3-1 (or the pseudogene TRBV3-2) and TRBJ1-2, with 10 bases lining up with TRBD1. Germline values: CDR1 LGHDT, CDR2 YNNKEL (reference sequence). With V trimmed by 3 bases and J by 7 bases, 8 bases remained unmatched. The length of the CDR3 is 15 residues. CDR3 amino acids: CASSHGGQGRRGYTF. The CDR3 region has the DNA TGTGCCAGCAGCCACGGGGGACAGGGGAGGCGTGGCTACACCTTC.

The chain joins TRBV4-2 to TRBJ2-1, with 7 bases that match TRBD1. V lost 1 base and J lost 6; bases outside the gene matches: 12. The V gene's germline CDR1 is LGHNA and CDR2 YNFKEQ. The CDR3 sequence is 17 residues long. CDR3: CASSQGFPTGARNEQFF. CDR3 coding DNA: TGTGCCAGCAGCCAAGGGTTCCCAACAGGGGCCCGCAATGAGCAGTTCTTC.

The table lists this clone with many counts. This rearrangement joins TRBV7-9 to TRBJ1-1, with 7 positions matching TRBD1. From germline, CDR1 is SEHNR and CDR2 FQNEAQ (reference sequence). V dropped 4 bases and J dropped 0; count of bases not matched to a gene: 11. The CDR3 spans 17 residues. DNA for the CDR3: TGTGCCAGCAGCTCACACGACAGGGACGGAATGAACACTGAAGCTTTCTTT. The encoded protein is CASSSHDRDGMNTEAFF.

The chain links TRBV11-2 to TRBJ1-2, with D maybe TRBD1 (5 bases). V was shortened by 5 bases and J by 5 bases, with 15 bases between the two germline ends. CDR1 and CDR2 (germline): SGHAT, FQNNGV. The CDR3 runs to 14 residues. The CDR3 loop is CASSPLPGEYGYTF. CDR3 sequence (DNA): TGTGCCAGCAGCCCCCTCCCGGGGGAGTATGGCTACACCTTC.

The chain employs TRBV3-1 (or the pseudogene TRBV3-2) and TRBJ1-4; D is undetermined. Germline CDR1 LGHDT, CDR2 YNNKEL (reference sequence). The V end was cut by 0 bases, the J end by 5 bases, with 13 bases between. The CDR3 contains 16 residues. This CDR3 is CASSQELSRENEKLFF. The CDR3 DNA sequence: TGTGCCAGCAGCCAAGAGCTTAGCCGGGAGAATGAAAAACTGTTTTTT.

The chain couples TRBV7-8 to TRBJ1-5; 8 positions match TRBD1. Germline V gene lookup returns CDR1 SGHVS and CDR2 FQNEAQ. With 2 bases clipped from V and 6 bases from J, the junction kept 9 bases outside the gene matches. This CDR3 contains 16 residues. This chain's CDR3 is CASSLWTGMHSQPQHF. CDR3 coding DNA: TGTGCCAGCAGCTTATGGACAGGGATGCATAGTCAGCCCCAGCATTTT.

The chain links TRBV7-2 to TRBJ2-3, with D uncertain. The germline V gene encodes CDR1 SGHTA and CDR2 FQGNSA. With 3 bases removed from V and 0 bases from J, the gap between germline ends came to 4 bases. The CDR3 totals 13 residues. In DNA form, the CDR3 reads TGTGCCAGCAGCTTTATCAGCACAGATACGCAGTATTTT. The encoded protein is CASSFISTDTQYF.

This clone has a handful of counts. This chain uses TRBV29-1 with TRBJ2-5; tentative D call: TRBD1 (6 bases). The CDR3 totals 12 residues. The ends were cut back, 2 bases at V and 4 bases at J, with 8 bases in the middle. Germline values: CDR1 SQVTM, CDR2 ANQGSEA. The DNA of the CDR3 is TGCAGCGTTGAACCAGGGGCAGAGACCCAGTACTTC. Translating gives CSVEPGAETQYF.

The CDR3 sequence: CAWSVQGINEQYF. DNA of the CDR3: TGTGCCTGGAGTGTGCAGGGAATAAATGAGCAGTACTTC. V is TRBV30 and J is TRBJ2-7, with a tentative D call TRBD1 (5 bases). V was pared by 0 bases and J by 7 bases, with 13 bases between. CDR1 and CDR2 (germline): GTSNPN, SVGIG (reference sequence). The CDR3 spans 13 residues.

The CDR3 loop reads CAWGTSGRFGTQYF. In DNA form, the CDR3 reads TGTGCCTGGGGGACTAGCGGGAGGTTTGGGACCCAGTACTTC. J is TRBJ2-5 and V is TRBV30; the match to TRBD2 covers 15 bases. CDR3 length equals 14 residues. Trimming at V came to 5 bases and at J to 7 bases, leaving 5 bases not matched to a gene. From germline, CDR1 is GTSNPN and CDR2 SVGIG (reference sequence). Full variable domain (outside the CDR3, taken from reference TRBV30 and TRBJ2-5): SQTIHQWPATLVQPVGSPLSLECTVEGTSNPNLYWYRQAAGRGLQLLFYSVGIGQISSEVPQNLSASRPQDRQFILSSKKLLLSDSGFYLCAWGTSGRFGTQYFGPGTRLLVL.

This clone came up once. The CDR3 region has the DNA TGTGCCAGTAGTATAGACCCCCGACAGGCCTACGAGCAGTACTTC. Amino acid sequence: CASSIDPRQAYEQYF. The V and J genes are TRBV19 and TRBJ2-7, with D maybe TRBD1 (6 bases). CDR3 length: 15 amino acids. With 0 bases removed from V and 2 bases from J, the gap between germline ends came to 11 bases. Germline CDR1 reads LNHDA; CDR2 reads SQIVND (reference sequence).

This rearrangement joins TRBV5-4 to TRBJ2-7, with D perhaps TRBD1 (5 bases). V lost 4 bases to trimming and J lost 6 bases, with 11 bases between them. Germline V gene sequence: CDR1 SGHNT, CDR2 YYREEE (reference sequence). The CDR3 extends over 12 amino acids. CDR3 sequence (DNA): TGTGCCAGCAGCACGGAAGGGGCCGAGCAGTACTTC. Protein sequence: CASSTEGAEQYF.

The chain links TRBV24-1 to TRBJ2-7, with 7 bases that match TRBD1. The V and J ends lost 4 bases and 3 bases, in that order; junction bases with no gene match: 5. The CDR3 totals 14 residues. Germline-derived CDR1 and CDR2 are KGHDR and SFDVKD. Here the CDR3 reads CATSDHDRDYEQYF. The CDR3 DNA is TGTGCCACCAGTGACCATGACAGGGACTACGAGCAGTACTTC.

This chain joins TRBV18 and TRBJ2-7, with no clear D. V was clipped by 0 bases and J by 3 bases, with 9 bases between them. Germline V lookup: CDR1 KGHSH, CDR2 LQKENI. This CDR3 is 14 amino acids long. The CDR3 is CASSPPALVYEQYF. The CDR3, as DNA: TGTGCCAGCTCACCACCGGCTCTAGTCTACGAGCAGTACTTC.

This clone was seen more than once but under ten times. The chain combines TRBV10-2 with TRBJ2-5; 7 positions match TRBD1. This CDR3 contains 15 residues. The germline V gene has CDR1 WSHSY and CDR2 SAAADI. The J segment lost 1 base and the V segment lost 2 bases, leaving 4 bases of the junction unmatched. The CDR3 sequence: CASSEGQAPQETQYF. In nucleotides, the CDR3 is TGCGCCAGCAGTGAGGGACAGGCCCCCCAAGAGACCCAGTACTTC.

The rearrangement links TRBV28 to TRBJ2-2; perhaps TRBD2 as D (7 bases). Trimming removed 6 bases at V and 1 base at J, with 21 bases between. The CDR3 sequence is 18 residues long. Germline assignment: CDR1 MDHEN and CDR2 SYDVKM. The CDR3 DNA is TGTGCCAGCAGGCCCTGGTTTGGGGGGGCCCAGAACACCGGGGAGCTGTTTTTT. Its translation: CASRPWFGGAQNTGELFF.

The chain employs TRBV6-1 and TRBJ1-2; no definite D call. The CDR3 totals 12 residues. The germline V gene has CDR1 MNHNS and CDR2 SASEGT. V lost 2 bases, J lost 5 bases, and 6 bases lay in between. CDR3 nucleotide sequence: TGTGCCAGCAGTGAACTAAGATATGGCTACACCTTC. Translation: CASSELRYGYTF.

The chain employs TRBV11-2 and TRBJ1-3, with D hard to call. Trimming removed 5 bases at V and 0 bases at J, with 5 bases between. In germline, CDR1 is SGHAT, CDR2 FQNNGV. This CDR3 has 13 amino acids. The CDR3 DNA sequence: TGTGCCAGCAGCCAATCCTCTGGAAACACCATATATTTT. This codes for CASSQSSGNTIYF. Full variable domain (missing parts from reference TRBV11-2 and TRBJ1-3): EAGVAQSPRYKIIEKRQSVAFWCNPISGHATLYWYQQILGQGPKLLIQFQNNGVVDDSQLPKDRFSAERLKGVDSTLKIQPAKLEDSAVYLCASSQSSGNTIYFGEGSWLTVV.

V gene TRBV11-1 combines with J gene TRBJ2-1; TRBD2 agrees at 12 bases. The V segment lost 5 bases and the J segment 5 bases; nucleotides outside the gene matches: 4. The CDR3 is made up of 15 amino acids. Germline CDR1 and CDR2: SGHAT and FQDESV (reference sequence). CDR3 DNA sequence: TGTGCCAGCAGCCCTAGCGGGAGGGTCGACAATGAGCAGTTCTTC. Amino acids: CASSPSGRVDNEQFF.

The rearrangement uses TRBV6-5 and TRBJ2-1; D remains ambiguous. Per germline, CDR1 MNHEY and CDR2 SVGAGI. The CDR3 runs to 12 residues. Trimming pared 0 bases from V and 9 bases from J, leaving 6 bases between. This chain's CDR3 is CASSYSFGEQFF. The CDR3 DNA reads TGTGCCAGCAGTTACTCCTTCGGTGAGCAGTTCTTC.